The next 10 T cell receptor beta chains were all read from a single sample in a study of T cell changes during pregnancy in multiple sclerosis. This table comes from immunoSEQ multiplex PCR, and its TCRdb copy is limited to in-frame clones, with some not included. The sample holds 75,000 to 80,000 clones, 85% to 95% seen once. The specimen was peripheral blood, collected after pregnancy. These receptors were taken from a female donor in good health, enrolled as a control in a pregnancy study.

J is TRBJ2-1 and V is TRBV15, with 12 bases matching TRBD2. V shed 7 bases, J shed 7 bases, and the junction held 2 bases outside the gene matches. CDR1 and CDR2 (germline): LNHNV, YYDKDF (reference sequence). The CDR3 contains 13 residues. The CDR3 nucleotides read TGTGCCACCACCGGGACTAGCGGGAATGAGCAGTTCTTC. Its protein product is CATTGTSGNEQFF.

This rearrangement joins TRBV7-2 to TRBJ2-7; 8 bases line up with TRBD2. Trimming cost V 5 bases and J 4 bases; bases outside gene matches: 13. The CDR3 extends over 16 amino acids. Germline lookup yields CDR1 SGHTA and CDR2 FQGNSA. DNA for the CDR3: TGTGCCAGCAGCCCCACTAATTTTGGCGGGAGGTACGAGCAGTACTTC. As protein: CASSPTNFGGRYEQYF.

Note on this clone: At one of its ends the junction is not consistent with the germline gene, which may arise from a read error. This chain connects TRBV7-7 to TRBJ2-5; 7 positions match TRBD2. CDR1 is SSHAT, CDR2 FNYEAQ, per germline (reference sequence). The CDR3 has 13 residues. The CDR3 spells CASSPVAGETQYF. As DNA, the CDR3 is TGTGCTAGCAGCCCCGTAGCGGGAGAGACCCAGTACTTC. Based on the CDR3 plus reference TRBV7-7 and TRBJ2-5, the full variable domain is GAGVSQSPRYKVTKRGQDVTLRCDPISSHATLYWYQQALGQGPEFLTYFNYEAQPDKSGLPSDRFSAERPEGSISTLTIQRTEQRDSAMYRCASSPVAGETQYFGPGTRLLVL.

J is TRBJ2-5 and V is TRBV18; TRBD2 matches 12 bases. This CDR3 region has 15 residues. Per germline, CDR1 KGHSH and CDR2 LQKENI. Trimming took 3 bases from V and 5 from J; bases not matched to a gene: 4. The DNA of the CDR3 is TGTGCCAGCTCACCGGGACTAGCGGGTCAGGAGACCCAGTACTTC. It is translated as CASSPGLAGQETQYF.

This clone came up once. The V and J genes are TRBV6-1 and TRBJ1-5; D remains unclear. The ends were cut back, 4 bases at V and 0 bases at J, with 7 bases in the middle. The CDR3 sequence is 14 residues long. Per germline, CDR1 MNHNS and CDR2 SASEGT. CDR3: CASSAQISNQPQHF. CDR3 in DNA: TGTGCCAGCAGTGCCCAGATTAGCAATCAGCCCCAGCATTTT.

The CDR3: CASRGLAGGTSYEQYF. The CDR3 coding sequence is TGTGCCTCTAGGGGCCTAGCGGGGGGAACCTCCTACGAGCAGTACTTC. The V and J genes are TRBV19 and TRBJ2-7; 11 bases are shared with TRBD2. The CDR3 runs 16 residues. The germline V gene has CDR1 LNHDA and CDR2 SQIVND (reference sequence). Trimming at V came to 11 bases and at J to 0 bases, leaving 12 bases not matched to a gene. The complete variable domain, with remaining parts taken from reference TRBV19 and TRBJ2-7, reads DGGITQSPKYLFRKEGQNVTLSCEQNLNHDAMYWYRQDPGQGLRLIYYSQIVNDFQKGDIAEGYSVSREKKESFPLTVTSAQKNPTAFYLCASRGLAGGTSYEQYFGPGTRLTVT.

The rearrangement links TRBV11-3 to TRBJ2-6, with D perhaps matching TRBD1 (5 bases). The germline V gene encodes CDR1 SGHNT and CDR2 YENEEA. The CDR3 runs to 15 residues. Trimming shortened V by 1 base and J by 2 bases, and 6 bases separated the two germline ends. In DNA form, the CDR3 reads TGTGCCAGCAGCTTAGGACAGACTGGGGCCAACGTCCTGACTTTC. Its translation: CASSLGQTGANVLTF.

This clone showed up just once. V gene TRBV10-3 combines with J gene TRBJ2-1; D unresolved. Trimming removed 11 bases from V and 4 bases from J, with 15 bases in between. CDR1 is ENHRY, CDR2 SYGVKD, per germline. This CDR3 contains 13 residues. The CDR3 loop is CAHKGDTYNEQFF. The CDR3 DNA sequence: TGTGCCCACAAAGGTGACACATACAATGAGCAGTTCTTC.

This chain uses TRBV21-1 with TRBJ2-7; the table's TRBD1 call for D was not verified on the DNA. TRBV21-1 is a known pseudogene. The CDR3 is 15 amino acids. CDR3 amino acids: CASSKDRAISYEQYF. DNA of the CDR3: TGTGCCAGCAGCAAAGACAGGGCCATATCCTACGAGCAGTACTTC.

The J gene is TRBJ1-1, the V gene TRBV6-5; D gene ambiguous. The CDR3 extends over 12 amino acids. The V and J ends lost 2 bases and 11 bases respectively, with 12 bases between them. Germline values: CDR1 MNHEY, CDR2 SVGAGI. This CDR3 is CASSYPAGSAFF. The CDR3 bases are TGTGCCAGCAGTTACCCCGCCGGGAGCGCTTTCTTT.